What follows describes a single TCR beta chain. Its target is unknown. Each of the CD4+ naive, central memory, regulatory and stem cell-like memory populations was sorted via CD45RO/CCR7/CD25/CD127/CD95/CD27. This record belongs to a study of beta chain features in type 1 diabetes. Findings and caveats of the study: A greater similarity of naive, central memory and Treg TCRB repertoires was seen among patients than among healthy donors. Patients with Type 1 diabetes showed moderately but significantly shorter TCRB CDR3s in all four CD4+ subsets. Insertions at VDJ junctions were less frequent in type 1 diabetes patients. These patients also deleted more nucleotides at the same junctions.

The authors reverse transcribed all of the isolated RNA, so sequencing captured expressed TCRB transcripts. Clones were read by immunoSEQ multiplex PCR, and TCRdb kept only the in-frame ones, dropping some. Of under 300,000 clones listed, 8% are singletons. The CDR3 loop spans 15 amino acids. The germline V gene has CDR1 LNHDA and CDR2 SQIVND (reference sequence). V dropped 7 bases and J dropped 2 bases, with 15 bases sitting between them. The chain has TRBV19 and TRBJ1-5; tentative D call: TRBD1 (5 bases). The clonotype originates from a woman aged 18-29 years in good health. Source material: central memory CD4+ T cells from blood. CDR3 amino acids: CASTLAGKGNQPQHF. The CDR3 DNA reads TGTGCCAGTACTTTGGCAGGGAAGGGCAATCAGCCCCAGCATTTT.